This T cell receptor (beta chain) was identified during a study of identical twins. Study-wide results and caveats: In drawing conclusions, the study used cross-sectional statistical analysis and did not follow the same donors.

The CDR3 contains 15 residues. Looked up from germline, CDR1 is PRHDT and CDR2 is FYEKMQ (reference sequence). Trimming shortened V by 4 bases and J by 4 bases, and 11 bases separated the two germline ends. A universal primer site arose from template switching, and cDNA bore unique molecular identifiers. TCRdb reprocessed the 5' RACE reads via MiXCR and lists one record per CDR3 protein. The table includes about 890,000 distinct CDR3 sequences, 9% to 15% detected once. As regards this clonotype: Its antigen is unidentified.

These data also formed part of another study, on yellow fever vaccine responses in identical twins. That study adds: Each twin's T cell response to the vaccine was reported to look partly convergent and partly personalized.

The sequence was obtained from a woman in her late teens or twenties in good health. The gene calls are TRBV13 and TRBJ1-6; D not resolved. The material sequenced was PBMCs. The CDR3 here is CASSSMGYYNSPLHF. In nucleotides, the CDR3 is TGTGCCAGCAGCTCCATGGGGTATTATAATTCACCCCTCCACTTT.